The clone carrying this T cell receptor (beta chain) was detected many times. Its cognate antigen is unknown. The data derive from a study of tumor and adjacent non-tumor tissue in lung cancer. Study-wide background: Patients were aged about 30 to 85, roughly nine men and about five women, stage I to III. General study results and limits: Tumor repertoires had a smaller top 100 clone share than normal lung. TCR diversity was significantly greater in tumor than normal lung tissue.

This sample's RNA came from whole unsorted tissue. More than 3 cm separated this lung sample from the edge of the tumor. The CDR3 spans 17 residues. V was cut by 4 bases and J by 4 bases, with 19 bases left in between. Germline V CDR1 and CDR2: MGHRA, YSYEKL. A modified ARM-PCR protocol with three rounds of nested PCR amplified TCRbeta. TCRdb re-called the multiplex PCR reads with MiXCR, one entry per CDR3 protein. The sample has about 67,000 distinct CDR3 sequences; roughly 77% are singletons. The rearrangement uses TRBV4-1 and TRBJ2-2, with D uncertain. This TCR was recovered from a man in his sixties with non-small cell lung cancer. The sequencing input was distant non-tumor lung tissue. The CDR3 DNA is TGCGCCAGCAGCCCACCTTCGGGTCAGACGAGCACCGGGGAGCTGTTTTTT. It codes for CASSPPSGQTSTGELFF.